The clone carrying this TCR beta chain was counted only a few times. Its matching antigen is unknown. Prepared libraries of TCR beta cDNA carried unique molecular identifiers. TCRdb re-called the PCR reads through MiXCR, storing one row per CDR3 protein. The repertoire holds 650,000 to 900,000 distinct CDR3 sequences, with about 45% as singletons. This sample is part of a study of post-analysis software for immune sequencing data. Study findings and constraints: Five TRBV segments, including TRBV5-6, TRBV5-1 and TRBV20-1, were more frequent in patients than controls. Under F measure analysis, samples from one preparation batch co-clustered strongly. Normalized Chao1 diversity was significantly lower in multiple sclerosis patients than in controls.

The CDR3 extends over 14 amino acids. Germline V gene data show CDR1 as SGHTA and CDR2 as FQGNSA. The trim removed 2 bases at V and 6 bases at J, leaving 4 bases unmatched. Sample: blood. V is TRBV7-2 and J is TRBJ1-2; TRBD1 matches at 9 bases. This receptor was taken from a girl aged 10 to 17 with multiple sclerosis. For the CDR3, the DNA is TGTGCCAGCAGCTTAACGGGACAGGGCCATGGCTACACCTTC. Its translation is CASSLTGQGHGYTF.